One T cell receptor (beta chain) is described in this entry. Its antigen is still unknown. Using RNA transcripts, the TCR beta CDR3 regions were amplified. The workflow started with a first-round RT-PCR run with HTBI primers and then moved on to a second-round multiplex PCR. MiXCR, run by TCRdb on the multiplex PCR reads, gives a single entry per CDR3 protein. Here the sample spans over a million distinct CDR3 sequences, roughly 35% being singletons. This record comes from a study of Graves' ophthalmopathy and Graves' hyperthyroidism. Whole-study findings and limits: Both a roughly 70% sensitivity and a roughly 72% specificity characterized the model's predictions of ophthalmopathy progression.

Reliance was placed on clinical symptoms, serum thyroxine, TRAb, thyroid ultrasound and orbital computed tomography for diagnosis. Deletions cut 4 bases from V and 14 bases from J, with 14 bases between. Germline values: CDR1 MDHEN, CDR2 SYDVKM. There are 11 residues in the CDR3. The sequence was collected from an adult man with Graves' hyperthyroidism. This sequence joins TRBV28 and TRBJ1-2; D is uncertain. Specimen: peripheral blood or thyroid tissue (not recorded which). In DNA, the CDR3 is TGTGCCAGCAGTTCGGACGGTTCTACAACCTTC. It is translated as CASSSDGSTTF.